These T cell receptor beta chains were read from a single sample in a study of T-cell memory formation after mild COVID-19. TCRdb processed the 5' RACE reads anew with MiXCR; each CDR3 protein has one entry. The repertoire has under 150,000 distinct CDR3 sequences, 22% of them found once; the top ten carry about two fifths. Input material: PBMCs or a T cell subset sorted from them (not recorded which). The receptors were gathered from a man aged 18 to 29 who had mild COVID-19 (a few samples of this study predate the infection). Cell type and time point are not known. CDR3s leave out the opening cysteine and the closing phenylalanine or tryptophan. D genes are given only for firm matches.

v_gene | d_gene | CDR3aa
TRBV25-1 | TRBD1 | ATRGSFAGTNTEAF
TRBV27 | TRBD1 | ASRRQGSREKLF
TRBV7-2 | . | ASSSYRETGNTIY
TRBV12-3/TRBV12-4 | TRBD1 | ASAGQGVVNTEAF
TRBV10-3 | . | AISESHSPNYGYT
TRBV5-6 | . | ASSLGIDTQY
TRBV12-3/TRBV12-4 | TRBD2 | ASSSRGLAGGNEQF
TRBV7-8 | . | ASSVYSSRNTQY
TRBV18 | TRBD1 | ASSPDRVGNQPQH
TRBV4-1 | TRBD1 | ASSPFGTGLDEKLF
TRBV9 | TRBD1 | ASSSVLGQGAYGYT
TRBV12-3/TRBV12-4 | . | ASRSFRGGEQF
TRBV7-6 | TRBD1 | ASSLTGGGTDTQY
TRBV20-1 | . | SAPRHPRRGQETQY
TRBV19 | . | ASSAANQETQY
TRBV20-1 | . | SARELLRDTDTLFNQPQH
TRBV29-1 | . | SVDKGYATGELF
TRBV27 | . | ASSDMNSPLH
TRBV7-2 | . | ASSLVLGGRGYNEQF
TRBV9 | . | ASSVGTGAEHTEAF
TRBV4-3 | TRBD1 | ASSQDGTAGAQY
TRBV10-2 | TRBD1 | ASSESTGGADTQY
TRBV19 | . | ASSLPIPNEQF
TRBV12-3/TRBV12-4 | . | ASSLDSGYSPLH
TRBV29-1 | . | SGGHLNTEAF
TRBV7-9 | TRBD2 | ASSLSGGAADEQF
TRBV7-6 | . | ASSPPRDGLNNEQF
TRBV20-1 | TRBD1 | SAGTGGETQY
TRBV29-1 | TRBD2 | SATGLDEDTQY